This TCR beta chain was identified during a study of identical twins. This clonotype was picked up many times. Its target is not known. Every donor was a healthy Caucasian. cDNA molecules carried unique molecular identifiers, and template switching added a universal primer site. TCRdb re-called the 5' RACE reads through MiXCR, storing one row per CDR3 protein. The sample shows roughly 240,000 distinct CDR3 sequences, about 7.3% of them seen only once. Losses at the gene ends were 6 bases for V and 0 bases for J; bases not matched to a gene: 6. This CDR3 contains 15 residues. Whole-study results and caveats: Conclusions relied on cross-sectional statistical analysis, not following the same donors. Clonotypes of the beta chain that were abundant in cord blood carried fewer insertions (memory repertoires showed none).

These sequences were also reported in another study, on yellow fever vaccine responses in identical twins.

The sequenced sample was memory (CD45RO+) T cells sorted from blood. This chain joins TRBV12-3 or TRBV12-4 and TRBJ2-3, with 7 bases that match TRBD1. This TCR derives from a woman aged 18-30 years in good health. The CDR3 DNA reads as TGTGCCAGCAGCCGGACAGGTCCTAGCACAGATACGCAGTATTTT. Translation: CASSRTGPSTDTQYF.